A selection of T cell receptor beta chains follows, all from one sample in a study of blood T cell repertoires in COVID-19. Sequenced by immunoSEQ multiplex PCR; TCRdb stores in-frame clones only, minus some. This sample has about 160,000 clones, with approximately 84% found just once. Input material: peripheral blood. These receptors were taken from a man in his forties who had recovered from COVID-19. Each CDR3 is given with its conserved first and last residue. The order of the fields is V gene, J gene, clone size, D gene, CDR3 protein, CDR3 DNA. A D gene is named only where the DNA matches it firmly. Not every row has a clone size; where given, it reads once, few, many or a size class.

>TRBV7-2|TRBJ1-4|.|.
CASSPRPGATNEKLFF
TGTGCCAGCAGCCCCCGCCCGGGGGCAACTAATGAAAAACTGTTTTTT
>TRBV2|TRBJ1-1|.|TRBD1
CASRVGQYTEAFF
TGTGCCAGCAGGGTGGGACAGTACACTGAAGCTTTCTTT
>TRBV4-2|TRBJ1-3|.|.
CASSLGGSGNTIYF
TGTGCCAGCAGCCTCGGGGGGTCTGGAAACACCATATATTTT
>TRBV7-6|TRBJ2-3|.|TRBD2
CASSLGLQRGGFGTQYF
TGTGCCAGCAGCTTAGGTTTGCAGCGGGGGGGCTTTGGTACGCAGTATTTT
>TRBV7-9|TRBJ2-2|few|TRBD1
CASSIRDSRPTGELFF
TGTGCCAGCAGCATCCGGGACAGTCGGCCTACCGGGGAGCTGTTTTTT
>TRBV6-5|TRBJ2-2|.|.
CASRRTATGELFF
TGTGCCAGCAGGCGAACCGCTACCGGGGAGCTGTTTTTT
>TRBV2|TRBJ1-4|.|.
CASSRTGHPNEKLFF
TGTGCCAGCAGCCGTACAGGGCATCCTAATGAAAAACTGTTTTTT
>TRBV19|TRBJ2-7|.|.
CASGQGSYEQYF
TGTGCCAGTGGGCAGGGATCCTACGAGCAGTACTTC
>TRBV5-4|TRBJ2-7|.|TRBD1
CASSSSTGSEQYF
TGTGCCAGCAGCTCCTCGACAGGGTCTGAGCAGTACTTC
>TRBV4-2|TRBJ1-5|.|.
CASSQESGVQPQHF
TGTGCCAGCAGCCAAGAGTCCGGGGTTCAGCCCCAGCATTTT
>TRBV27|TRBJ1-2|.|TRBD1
CASSWGQGAAGYTF
TGTGCCAGCAGTTGGGGACAGGGGGCTGCTGGCTACACCTTC
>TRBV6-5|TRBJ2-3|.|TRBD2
CASSSSGGASGTQYF
TGTGCCAGCAGCTCTAGCGGGGGGGCCTCCGGTACGCAGTATTTT
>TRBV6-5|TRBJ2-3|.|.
CASSYSGSKGVDTQYF
TGTGCCAGCAGTTACTCGGGCAGTAAAGGCGTAGATACGCAGTATTTT
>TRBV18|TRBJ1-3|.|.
CASSPPRAGTGNTIYF
TGTGCCAGCTCACCACCCCGGGCAGGGACTGGAAACACCATATATTTT
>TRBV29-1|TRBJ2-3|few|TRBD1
CSVEQDRGLTDTQYF
TGCAGCGTTGAGCAGGACAGGGGGCTAACAGATACGCAGTATTTT
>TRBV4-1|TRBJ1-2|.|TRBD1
CASSHERGTGNGYTF
TGCGCCAGCAGCCACGAACGGGGGACAGGGAACGGCTACACCTTC
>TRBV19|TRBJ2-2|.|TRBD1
CASNLGAGGPGELFF
TGTGCCAGTAACCTGGGAGCAGGGGGTCCCGGGGAGCTGTTTTTT
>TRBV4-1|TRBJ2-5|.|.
CASSQERGTFGETQYF
TGCGCCAGCAGCCAAGAACGGGGAACATTCGGAGAGACCCAGTACTTC
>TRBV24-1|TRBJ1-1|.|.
CATRRGPEAFF
TGTGCCACCAGGCGGGGCCCTGAAGCTTTCTTT
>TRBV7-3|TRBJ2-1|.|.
CASSRTPSSYNEQFF
TGTGCCAGCAGCCGTACTCCGAGCTCCTACAATGAGCAGTTCTTC
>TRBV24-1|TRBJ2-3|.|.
CATSKRGTDTQYF
TGTGCCACCAGCAAACGAGGCACAGATACGCAGTATTTT
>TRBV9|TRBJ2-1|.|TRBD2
CASSVTPGLGNIDEQFF
TGTGCCAGCAGCGTGACTCCGGGACTAGGAAATATCGATGAGCAGTTCTTC
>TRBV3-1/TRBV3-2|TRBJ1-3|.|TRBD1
CASSDRGTSGNTIYF
TGTGCCAGCAGCGACAGGGGGACCTCTGGAAACACCATATATTTT
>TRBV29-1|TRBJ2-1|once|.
CSVAEVMATNEQFF
TGCAGCGTTGCCGAGGTCATGGCCACCAATGAGCAGTTCTTC
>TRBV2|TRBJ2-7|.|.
CASEQGRGQYF
TGTGCCAGCGAACAGGGTCGGGGGCAGTACTTC
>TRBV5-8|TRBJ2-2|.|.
CASSLALGAVNTGELFF
TGTGCCAGCAGCTTGGCCTTGGGAGCGGTGAACACCGGGGAGCTGTTTTTT
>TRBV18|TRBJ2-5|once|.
CASSPVGEETQYF
TGTGCCAGCTCACCCGTGGGCGAAGAGACCCAGTACTTC
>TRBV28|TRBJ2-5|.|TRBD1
CASSRGTEETQYF
TGTGCCAGCAGTCGAGGGACAGAAGAGACCCAGTACTTC
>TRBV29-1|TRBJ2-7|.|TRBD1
CSVLTGSSYEQYF
TGCAGCGTTTTGACAGGGAGCTCCTACGAGCAGTACTTC
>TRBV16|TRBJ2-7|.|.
CASSQSANTAYEQYF
TGTGCCAGCAGCCAATCTGCCAATACGGCCTACGAGCAGTACTTC
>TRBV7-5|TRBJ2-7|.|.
CARSQAPSGSSYEQYF
TGTGCCAGAAGCCAGGCCCCTAGCGGGAGTAGCTACGAGCAGTACTTC
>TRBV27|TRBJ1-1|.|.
CASSFSVNTEAFF
TGTGCCAGCAGTTTTTCAGTGAACACTGAAGCTTTCTTT
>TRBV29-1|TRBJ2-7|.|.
CSILYGTYEQYF
TGCAGCATCCTTTACGGGACCTACGAGCAGTACTTC
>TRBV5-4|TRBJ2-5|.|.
CASSFRQGWETQYF
TGTGCCAGCAGCTTTCGTCAGGGTTGGGAGACCCAGTACTTC
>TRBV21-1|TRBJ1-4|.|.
CASSKGPGYEKLFF
TGTGCCAGCAGCAAAGGGCCAGGGTACGAAAAACTGTTTTTT
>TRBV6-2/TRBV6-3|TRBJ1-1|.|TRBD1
CASCSRTGATEAFF
TGTGCCAGCTGTTCGAGGACAGGGGCCACTGAAGCTTTCTTT
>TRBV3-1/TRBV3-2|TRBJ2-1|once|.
CASSQGTVNEQFF
TGTGCCAGCAGCCAAGGGACAGTCAATGAGCAGTTCTTC
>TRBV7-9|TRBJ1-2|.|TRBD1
CASSLGGTGEDYGYTF
TGTGCCAGCAGCTTAGGAGGGACAGGGGAGGACTATGGCTACACCTTC
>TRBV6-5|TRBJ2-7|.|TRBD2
CASSYGQLAGGEQYF
TGTGCCAGCAGTTACGGCCAACTAGCGGGAGGCGAGCAGTACTTC
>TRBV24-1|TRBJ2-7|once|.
CATSDSRGKTYEQYF
TGTGCCACCAGTGATTCCAGGGGAAAAACCTACGAGCAGTACTTC
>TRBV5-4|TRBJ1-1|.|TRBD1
CASSRPGQGANTEAFF
TGTGCCAGCAGCCGACCGGGACAGGGGGCGAACACTGAAGCTTTCTTT
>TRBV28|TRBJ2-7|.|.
CASSIPLSYEQYF
TGTGCCAGCAGTATACCCCTATCTTACGAGCAGTACTTC
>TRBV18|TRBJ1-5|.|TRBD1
CASSPKRDSGNQPQHF
TGTGCCAGCTCACCGAAACGGGACAGCGGAAATCAGCCCCAGCATTTT
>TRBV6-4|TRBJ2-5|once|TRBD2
CASILAGGGPHQETQYF
TGTGCCAGCATATTAGCGGGGGGTGGGCCTCACCAAGAGACCCAGTACTTC
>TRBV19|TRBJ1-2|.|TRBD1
CASSVRTGLGGYTF
TGTGCCAGTAGCGTAAGGACAGGGCTTGGGGGCTACACCTTC
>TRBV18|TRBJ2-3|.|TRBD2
CASRGLVRRTDTQYF
TGTGCCAGCCGAGGACTAGTGAGGCGCACAGATACGCAGTATTTT
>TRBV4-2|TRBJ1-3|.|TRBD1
CASSQDPGQGNTIYF
TGTGCCAGCAGCCAAGATCCGGGACAGGGAAACACCATATATTTT
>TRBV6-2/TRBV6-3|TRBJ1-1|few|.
CASSYWGQNTEAFF
TGTGCCAGCAGTTACTGGGGACAGAACACTGAAGCTTTCTTT